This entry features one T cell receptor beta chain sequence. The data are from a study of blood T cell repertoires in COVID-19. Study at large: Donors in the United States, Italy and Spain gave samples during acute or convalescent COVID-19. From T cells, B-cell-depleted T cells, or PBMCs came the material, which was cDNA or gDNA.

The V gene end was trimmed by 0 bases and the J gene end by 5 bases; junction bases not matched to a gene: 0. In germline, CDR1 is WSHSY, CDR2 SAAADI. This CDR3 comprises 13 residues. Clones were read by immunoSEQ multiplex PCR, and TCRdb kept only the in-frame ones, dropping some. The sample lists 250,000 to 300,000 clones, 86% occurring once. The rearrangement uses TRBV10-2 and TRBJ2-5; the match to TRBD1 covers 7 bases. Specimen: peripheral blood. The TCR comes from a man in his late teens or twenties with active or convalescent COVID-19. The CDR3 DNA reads TGCGCCAGCAGTGAGTCCAGGGGGGAGACCCAGTACTTC. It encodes CASSESRGETQYF.